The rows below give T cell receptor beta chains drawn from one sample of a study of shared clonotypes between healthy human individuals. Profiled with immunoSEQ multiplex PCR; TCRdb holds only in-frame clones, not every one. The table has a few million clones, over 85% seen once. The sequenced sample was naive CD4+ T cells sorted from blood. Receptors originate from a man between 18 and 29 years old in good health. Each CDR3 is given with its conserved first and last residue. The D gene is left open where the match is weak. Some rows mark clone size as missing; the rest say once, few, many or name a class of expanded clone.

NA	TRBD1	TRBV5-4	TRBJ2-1	TGTGCCAGCAACCGGGACAGGCCCTACAATGAGCAGTTCTTC	CASNRDRPYNEQFF
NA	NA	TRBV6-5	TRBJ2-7	TGTGCCAGCAGTCGACTAGTGTCACACGAGCAGTACTTC	CASSRLVSHEQYF
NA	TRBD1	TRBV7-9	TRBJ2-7	TGTGCCAGCAGCCCGAATACAGGGGGCGAGCAGTACTTC	CASSPNTGGEQYF
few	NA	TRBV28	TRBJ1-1	TGTGCCAGCAGTTTGGTACAGGAGTTGTCAGCTTTCTTT	CASSLVQELSAFF
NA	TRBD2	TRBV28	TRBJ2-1	TGTGCCAGCAGCAACCCCGGGGGGGCCTTTGAGCAGTTCTTC	CASSNPGGAFEQFF
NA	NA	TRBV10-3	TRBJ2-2	TGTGCCATCAGTGGCGGACGGGAACTCACCGGGGAGCTGTTTTTT	CAISGGRELTGELFF
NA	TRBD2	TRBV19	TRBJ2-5	TGTGCCAGTAGTCGGACTAGCGGGGGGGCGGAGACCCAGTACTTC	CASSRTSGGAETQYF
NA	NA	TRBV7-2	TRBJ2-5	TGTGCCAGCAGTCGCACAACAGGGCAGGTGACCCAGTACTTC	CASSRTTGQVTQYF
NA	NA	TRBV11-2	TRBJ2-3	TGTGCCAGCAGCCTTATCTCCTCGGTCGATACGCAGTATTTT	CASSLISSVDTQYF
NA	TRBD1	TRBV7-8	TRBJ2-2	TGTGCCAGCAGCTTGCGACAGGGGTTCACCGGGGAGCTGTTTTTT	CASSLRQGFTGELFF
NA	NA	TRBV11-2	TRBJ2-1	TGTGCCAGCAGCTTAGGGGGGACCGGGATAAGTGAGCAGTTCTTC	CASSLGGTGISEQFF
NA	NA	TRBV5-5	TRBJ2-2	TGTGCCAGCAGCTTCCGCGGGATTAACACCGGGGAGCTGTTTTTT	CASSFRGINTGELFF
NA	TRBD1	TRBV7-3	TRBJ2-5	TGTGCCAGCAGCTTAATACAGGGGGCACAAGAGACCCAGTACTTC	CASSLIQGAQETQYF
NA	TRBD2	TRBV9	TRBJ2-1	TGTGCCAGCAGCGTAGGGACTAGCGGGGGCTTAAATGAGCAGTTCTTC	CASSVGTSGGLNEQFF
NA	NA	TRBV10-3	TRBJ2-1	TGTGCCATCAGTGATCGGTCGTCCGAAGACAACAATGAGCAGTTCTTC	CAISDRSSEDNNEQFF
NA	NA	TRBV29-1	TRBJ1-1	TGCAGCGTTGTCGCACAGGGGAACACTGAAGCTTTCTTT	CSVVAQGNTEAFF
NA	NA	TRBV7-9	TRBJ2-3	TGTGCCAGCAGCTTAGATGGCGGTAGTTCCCCAGATACGCAGTATTTT	CASSLDGGSSPDTQYF
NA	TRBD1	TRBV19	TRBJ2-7	TGTGCCAGTAGTGTCCCCGGGACAGGGCCCTACGAGCAGTACTTC	CASSVPGTGPYEQYF
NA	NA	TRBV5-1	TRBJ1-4	TGCGCCAGCAGATCGGACGGCGAAAAACTGTTTTTT	CASRSDGEKLFF
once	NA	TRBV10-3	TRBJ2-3	TGTGCCATCAGTGGTAGGGACAAGGTTCCTAGCACAGATACGCAGTATTTT	CAISGRDKVPSTDTQYF
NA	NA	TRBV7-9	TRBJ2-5	TGTGCCAGCAGCACCGGGACACGGGAGACCCAGTACTTC	CASSTGTRETQYF
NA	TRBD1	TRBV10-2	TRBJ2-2	TGCGCCAGCAAACGGGACAGGGGTCCCGGGGAGCTGTTTTTT	CASKRDRGPGELFF
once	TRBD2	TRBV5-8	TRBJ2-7	TGTGCCAGCAGCGGTCCCAGTAGCGGGAGGGCCGAGCAGTACTTC	CASSGPSSGRAEQYF
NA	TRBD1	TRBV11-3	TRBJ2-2	TGTGCCAGCAGCCCCGGGACAGCGAACACCGGGGAGCTGTTTTTT	CASSPGTANTGELFF
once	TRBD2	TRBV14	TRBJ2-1	TGTGCCAGCAGTCTCCGTAGCGGGAGTATCAATGAGCAGTTCTTC	CASSLRSGSINEQFF
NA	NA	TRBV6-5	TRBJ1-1	TGTGCCAGCAGTTCGGGACCGGGATTGGGTGAAGCTTTCTTT	CASSSGPGLGEAFF
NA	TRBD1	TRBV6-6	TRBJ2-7	TGTGCCAGCAGTTACAGGGACAGGGGGACTCACGAGCAGTACTTC	CASSYRDRGTHEQYF
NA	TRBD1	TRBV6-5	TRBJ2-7	TGTGCCAGCAGTTACTCCGGGACAGGCGAGCAGTACTTC	CASSYSGTGEQYF
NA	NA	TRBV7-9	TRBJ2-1	TGTGCCAGCAGCATCTACAATGAGCAGTTCTTC	CASSIYNEQFF
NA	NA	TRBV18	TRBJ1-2	TGTGCCAGCTCGCGCGGGGCTTACTATGGCTACACCTTC	CASSRGAYYGYTF
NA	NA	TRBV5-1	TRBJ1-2	TGCGCCAGCAGCTTGGAACAGGGTCGGGGCACCTTC	CASSLEQGRGTF
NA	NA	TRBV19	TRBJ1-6	TGTGCCAGTGGGGACCTGGGCAATTCACCCCTCCACTTT	CASGDLGNSPLHF
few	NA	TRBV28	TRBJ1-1	TGTGCCAGCAGTTCATGGGAGACTGAAGCTTTCTTT	CASSSWETEAFF
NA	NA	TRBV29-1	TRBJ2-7	TGCAGCGTTAACAGGGCGGCCAACGAGCAGTACTTC	CSVNRAANEQYF
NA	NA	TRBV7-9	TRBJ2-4	TGTGCCAGCAGCAAAGACCGGCTAGCCAAAAACATTCAGTACTTC	CASSKDRLAKNIQYF
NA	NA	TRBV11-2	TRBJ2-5	TGTGCCAGCAGCCGGGGTCCGGTCAGGGAGACCCAGTACTTC	CASSRGPVRETQYF
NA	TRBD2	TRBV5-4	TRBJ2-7	TGTGCCAGCAGCTCAGGGAGCGGGACCCTCCAAGCCGAGCAGTACTTC	CASSSGSGTLQAEQYF
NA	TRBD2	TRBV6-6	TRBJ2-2	TGTGCCAGCAGCGACAATAGCGGGAGAAGGACCGGGGAGCTGTTTTTT	CASSDNSGRRTGELFF
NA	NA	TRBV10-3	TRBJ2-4	TGTGCCATCAGTGAGCGTCGCGCTAGCGAGAAGGGTACCAAAAACATTCAGTACTTC	CAISERRASEKGTKNIQYF
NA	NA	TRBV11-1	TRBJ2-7	TGTGCCAGCAGCTTGGGCGCCGGAGGGCTGTACTTC	CASSLGAGGLYF
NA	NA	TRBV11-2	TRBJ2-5	TGTGCCAGCAGCTTACGCAGGGGACAAGAGACCCAGTACTTC	CASSLRRGQETQYF
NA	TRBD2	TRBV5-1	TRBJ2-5	TGCGCCAGCAGCTTGGAGGGAAGCGGGGGGCCCGGAGAGACCCAGTACTTC	CASSLEGSGGPGETQYF
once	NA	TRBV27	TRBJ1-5	TGTGCCAGCAGAGACGGACAGTACCTCAATCAGCCCCAGCATTTT	CASRDGQYLNQPQHF
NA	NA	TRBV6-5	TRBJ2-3	TGTGCCAGCAGTCAGAAAGGGGGGGGCACAGATACGCAGTATTTT	CASSQKGGGTDTQYF
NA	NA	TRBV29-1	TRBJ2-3	TGCAGCGTTGACAAGGGTACAGATACGCAGTATTTT	CSVDKGTDTQYF
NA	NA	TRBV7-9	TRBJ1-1	TGTGCCAGCAGCCGGAGTCTTGGGACTGAAGCTTTCTTT	CASSRSLGTEAFF
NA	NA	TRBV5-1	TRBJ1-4	TGCGCCAGCAGCTTGGCCGATGGCGGGATGGGCGAAAAACTGTTTTTT	CASSLADGGMGEKLFF
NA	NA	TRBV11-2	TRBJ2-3	TGTGCCAGCAGCCTCGGGGTAGTTACGGATACGCAGTATTTT	CASSLGVVTDTQYF
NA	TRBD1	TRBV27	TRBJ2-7	TGTGCCAGTTCGCAAGAGGCAGGGGGCTCCTACGAGCAGTACTTC	CASSQEAGGSYEQYF
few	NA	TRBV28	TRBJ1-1	TGTGCCAGCAGGGACGACAGAGCTTTCTTT	CASRDDRAFF
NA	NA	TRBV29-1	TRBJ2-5	TGCAGCGTTGAATGGGGGGCGCAAGAGACCCAGTACTTC	CSVEWGAQETQYF
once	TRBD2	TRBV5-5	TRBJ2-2	TGTGCCAGCAGCTTTTTACTCCTGGCGGGGGGCACCGGGGAGCTGTTTTTT	CASSFLLLAGGTGELFF